The 31 T cell receptor beta chains in this list originate from one sample, sequenced in a study of blood T cells in healthy people across ages. Then a second PCR, running roughly 7 to 11 cycles, was carried out with a sample-barcoded 5' primer and a J-beta primer mix. From the 5' RACE reads, TCRdb called clonotypes with MiXCR, one entry per CDR3 protein. The sample carries roughly 720,000 distinct CDR3 sequences, 40% to 65% recorded once. Sequenced: blood. The receptors were gathered from an elderly man in good health.

The chain employs TRBV11-2 and TRBJ2-5; 13 nucleotides align to TRBD2. V trimming: 5 bases; J trimming: 2 bases; junction bases outside the gene matches: 5. The CDR3 is 16 amino acids. Germline CDR1 SGHAT, CDR2 FQNNGV. Written as DNA, the CDR3 is TGTGCCAGCAGCCTTCGGACTAGCGGGGGACAAGAGACCCAGTACTTC. This codes for CASSLRTSGGQETQYF.

DNA for the CDR3: TGCGCCAGCAGCCAATTCCAGATCAATGAAAAACTGTTTTTT. It encodes CASSQFQINEKLFF. V and J are TRBV4-1 and TRBJ1-4; D is ambiguous. Germline V CDR1 and CDR2: MGHRA, YSYEKL. V was trimmed by 2 bases and J by 5 bases, leaving 9 bases between them. The CDR3 has 14 amino acids.

A single count supports this clonotype. J is TRBJ2-2 and V is TRBV7-3; TRBD1 aligns across 7 bases. Germline V gene data show CDR1 as SGHTA and CDR2 as FQGTGA. V lost 5 bases and J lost 9; bases outside the gene matches: 12. This CDR3 comprises 15 residues. CDR3 coding DNA: TGTGCCAGCAGCACCACCGGGACAGTTGGCCGGGAGCTGTTTTTT. As protein: CASSTTGTVGRELFF.

Only one count was recorded for this clonotype. This chain connects TRBV20-1 to TRBJ2-1; D is unclear. Germline V gene data show CDR1 as DFQATT and CDR2 as SNEGSKA (reference sequence). This CDR3 is 15 amino acids long. The V end lost 0 bases, the J end lost 8 bases, and 17 bases lay between the germline ends. CDR3 in amino acids: CSAREGQAPGHEQFF. For the CDR3, the DNA is TGCAGTGCTAGAGAGGGCCAGGCGCCTGGCCATGAGCAGTTCTTC.

This sequence joins TRBV7-9 and TRBJ2-4, with D tentatively TRBD2 (6 bases). Germline loops: CDR1 SEHNR, CDR2 FQNEAQ (reference sequence). The CDR3 runs to 15 residues. Trimming cost V 4 bases and J 2 bases, with 12 bases left between them. CDR3 nucleotides: TGTGCCAGCAGCTCGGAGGGCGCCCCCAAAAACATTCAGTACTTC. Its protein is CASSSEGAPKNIQYF.

This clonotype was detected a few times. V usage is TRBV4-1 and J usage is TRBJ2-7; tentative D call: TRBD1 (5 bases). Trimming removed 2 bases at V and 4 bases at J, with 15 bases between. This CDR3 region has 15 residues. The germline V gene has CDR1 MGHRA and CDR2 YSYEKL. The CDR3 here is CASSQIFQGLYEQYF. CDR3 coding DNA: TGCGCCAGCAGCCAAATCTTTCAGGGCCTTTACGAGCAGTACTTC.

V usage is TRBV15 and J usage is TRBJ2-1; TRBD1 agrees at 8 bases. V shed 0 bases, J shed 4 bases, and the junction held 11 bases outside the gene matches. Germline V lookup: CDR1 LNHNV, CDR2 YYDKDF (reference sequence). CDR3 size: 18 residues. The CDR3 spells CATSRDPPGQDLYNEQFF. The CDR3 nucleotides read TGTGCCACCAGCAGAGATCCCCCGGGACAGGACCTATACAATGAGCAGTTCTTC.

This clonotype was counted many times. The chain employs TRBV5-1 and TRBJ2-1; D is unresolved. Germline CDR1 reads SGHRS; CDR2 reads YFSETQ. The germline V and J ends were trimmed by 0 bases and 10 bases, with 11 bases remaining between them. This CDR3 is 13 amino acids long. Here the CDR3 reads CASSLEAIGEQFF. In nucleotides, the CDR3 is TGCGCCAGCAGCTTGGAGGCTATAGGAGAGCAGTTCTTC.

J is TRBJ1-4 and V is TRBV28; a possible D gene is TRBD1 (6 bases). This CDR3 is 14 amino acids long. Germline V CDR1 and CDR2: MDHEN, SYDVKM. Trimming pared 6 bases from V and 4 bases from J, leaving 12 bases between. CDR3 in DNA: TGTGCCAGCAGGCCACAGGGTGTTAATGAAAAACTGTTTTTT. It is translated as CASRPQGVNEKLFF.

This sequence joins TRBV7-3 and TRBJ2-1; possibly TRBD1 or TRBD2 for D (5 bases each). This CDR3 spans 15 amino acids. CDR1 and CDR2 (germline): SGHTA, FQGTGA. V lost 5 bases, J lost 4 bases, and 15 bases lay in between. The CDR3 nucleotides are TGTGCCAGCAGCGACCCGGGACCACATTACAATGAGCAGTTCTTC. It encodes CASSDPGPHYNEQFF.

This clonotype has only a few counts. The chain joins TRBV29-1 to TRBJ2-5, with TRBD1 as a possible D gene (6 bases). Per the germline V gene, CDR1 is SQVTM and CDR2 is ANQGSEA. The V end lost 7 bases, the J end lost 11 bases, and 17 bases lay between the germline ends. The length of the CDR3 is 11 residues. The CDR3 here is CSGTTGYGQYF. The CDR3 coding sequence is TGCAGCGGGACGACAGGCTACGGACAGTACTTC.

CDR3 protein: CASSSSPSYEQYF. The DNA of the CDR3 is TGTGCCAGCAGCTCCTCCCCCTCCTACGAGCAGTACTTC. The genes are TRBV11-2 and TRBJ2-7, with D unclear. This CDR3 spans 13 amino acids. The V gene's germline CDR1 is SGHAT and CDR2 FQNNGV. Deletions cut 4 bases from V and 0 bases from J, with 7 bases between.

The J gene is TRBJ2-1, the V gene TRBV7-9; TRBD1 might be the D (5 bases). CDR1 and CDR2 (germline): SEHNR, FQNEAQ (reference sequence). V was shortened by 0 bases and J by 2 bases, with 17 bases between the two germline ends. This CDR3 is 18 amino acids long. The CDR3 loop is CASSLARRGRLPYNEQFF. CDR3 DNA: TGTGCCAGCAGCTTAGCGCGAAGGGGCAGGTTGCCCTACAATGAGCAGTTCTTC. Full variable domain (missing parts from reference TRBV7-9 and TRBJ2-1): DTGVSQNPRHKITKRGQNVTFRCDPISEHNRLYWYRQTLGQGPEFLTYFQNEAQLEKSRLLSDRFSAERPKGSFSTLEIQRTEQGDSAMYLCASSLARRGRLPYNEQFFGPGTRLTVL.

The chain recombines TRBV20-1 with TRBJ2-7; 11 positions match TRBD1. This CDR3 is 16 amino acids long. The ends lost 5 bases at V and 6 bases at J; junction bases unmatched: 15. Per the germline V gene, CDR1 is DFQATT and CDR2 is SNEGSKA (reference sequence). CDR3 sequence: CSAVPGQGVIVREQYF. CDR3 nucleotides: TGCAGTGCTGTTCCGGGACAGGGGGTTATAGTGCGCGAGCAGTACTTC.

This clonotype was seen only a few times. The chain is built from TRBV20-1 and TRBJ1-2; D unclear. Trimming removed 5 bases at V and 4 bases at J, with 14 bases between. CDR1 and CDR2 from the germline V gene are DFQATT and SNEGSKA (reference sequence). The CDR3 runs 13 residues. CDR3 sequence (DNA): TGCAGTGCTTTTATCCTTATTTCCTATGGCTACACCTTC. Protein product: CSAFILISYGYTF.

The chain is built from TRBV4-2 and TRBJ2-1; 9 nucleotides line up with TRBD2. The CDR3 loop spans 17 amino acids. The germline V gene encodes CDR1 LGHNA and CDR2 YNFKEQ. V lost 2 bases, J lost 2 bases, and 7 bases stayed unmatched. CDR3 sequence: CASSQTLGLATYNEQFF. CDR3 coding DNA: TGTGCCAGCAGCCAAACCTTAGGACTAGCGACCTACAATGAGCAGTTCTTC.

Comment on this clonotype: The junction differs from germline at one of its ends, possibly a read error. The V call is TRBV28, the J call TRBJ2-5, with 11 bases lining up with TRBD2. The CDR3 runs to 15 residues. Germline lookup yields CDR1 MDHEN and CDR2 SYDVKM. The CDR3 region is CASSMGLAVQKTQYF. Here the CDR3 DNA reads TGTGCCAGCAGTATGGGACTAGCGGTCCAAAAGACCCAGTACTTC. The full variable domain, in which reference TRBV28 and TRBJ2-5 provide the parts outside the CDR3, is DVKVTQSSRYLVKRTGEKVFLECVQDMDHENMFWYRQDPGLGLRLIYFSYDVKMKEKGDIPEGYSVSREKKERFSLILESASTNQTSMYLCASSMGLAVQKTQYFGPGTRLLVL.

This clonotype has just one count. The CDR3 DNA is TGTGCCAGCAGCCCGGGACTAGCGGGGGCACGCGATGAGCAGTTCTTC. Residues: CASSPGLAGARDEQFF. J is TRBJ2-1 and V is TRBV7-8; TRBD2 matches 14 bases. CDR1 and CDR2 from the germline V gene are SGHVS and FQNEAQ. CDR3 length: 16 amino acids. Trimming cost V 5 bases and J 8 bases; bases outside gene matches: 8.

This chain joins TRBV6-6 and TRBJ2-2; D remains ambiguous. The CDR3 runs 15 residues. Germline-derived CDR1 and CDR2 are MNHNY and SVGAGI (reference sequence). V was cut by 4 bases and J by 3 bases, with 12 bases left in between. CDR3 amino acids: CASSLLGGDTGELFF. CDR3 bases: TGTGCCAGCAGTTTACTGGGTGGAGACACCGGGGAGCTGTTTTTT.

The chain has TRBV7-8 and TRBJ1-2; maybe TRBD1 (6 bases). CDR1 and CDR2 (germline): SGHVS, FQNEAQ. This CDR3 region has 12 residues. The V end lost 5 bases, the J end lost 8 bases, and 12 bases lay between the germline ends. As DNA, the CDR3 is TGTGCCAGCAGCCCACAGGGAATCGGCTACACCTTC. Translated: CASSPQGIGYTF.

The chain joins TRBV28 to TRBJ1-1, with TRBD1 matching over 10 bases. With V trimmed by 4 bases and J by 4 bases, 6 bases remained unmatched. In germline, CDR1 is MDHEN, CDR2 SYDVKM. The CDR3 covers 15 residues. The CDR3 here is CASSSPGQGITEAFF. The CDR3 DNA reads as TGTGCCAGCAGTTCTCCGGGACAGGGGATCACTGAAGCTTTCTTT. The full variable domain, completed using reference TRBV28 and TRBJ1-1, is DVKVTQSSRYLVKRTGEKVFLECVQDMDHENMFWYRQDPGLGLRLIYFSYDVKMKEKGDIPEGYSVSREKKERFSLILESASTNQTSMYLCASSSPGQGITEAFFGQGTRLTVV.

This clonotype was recorded a few times. The J gene is TRBJ2-5, the V gene TRBV20-1; TRBD1 matches at 8 bases. V trimming: 5 bases; J trimming: 5 bases; junction bases outside the gene matches: 4. The CDR3 loop spans 12 amino acids. Germline V gene data show CDR1 as DFQATT and CDR2 as SNEGSKA (reference sequence). The CDR3 bases are TGCAGTGCTTCCAGGGGGCGTGAGACCCAGTACTTC. This codes for CSASRGRETQYF.

This clonotype has just a few counts. The chain carries TRBV20-1 and TRBJ2-7; D gene uncertain. Deletions cut 4 bases from V and 2 bases from J, with 9 bases between. The V gene's germline CDR1 is DFQATT and CDR2 SNEGSKA (reference sequence). This CDR3 is 12 amino acids long. In nucleotides, the CDR3 is TGCAGTGCTACCCCGGGTCCCTACGAGCAGTACTTC. Its translation is CSATPGPYEQYF.

CDR3 coding DNA: TGCAGCGTTGATAGGGTAGCGGGAGGGCCAAGCTCCTACAATGAGCAGTTCTTC. This encodes CSVDRVAGGPSSYNEQFF. The chain joins TRBV29-1 to TRBJ2-1; 11 bases match TRBD2. From germline, CDR1 is SQVTM and CDR2 ANQGSEA. The CDR3 loop spans 18 amino acids. Trimming took 3 bases from V and 0 from J; bases not matched to a gene: 10.

This clonotype was detected only a few times. The chain couples TRBV5-1 to TRBJ2-3; D is possibly TRBD1 (5 bases). The CDR3 has 15 amino acids. CDR1 and CDR2 from the germline V gene are SGHRS and YFSETQ. V lost 0 bases, J lost 2 bases, and 10 bases lay in between. The CDR3 bases are TGCGCCAGCAGCTTGGCGACAGTAAACACAGATACGCAGTATTTT. Amino acid sequence: CASSLATVNTDTQYF.

The CDR3 spells CASSQDPSAYNEQFF. Here the CDR3 DNA reads TGTGCCAGCAGCCAAGATCCCAGCGCCTACAATGAGCAGTTCTTC. The genes are TRBV3-1 and TRBJ2-1; unclear D gene. V lost 0 bases, J lost 2 bases, and 8 bases lay in between. Germline-derived CDR1 and CDR2 are LGHDT and YNNKEL (reference sequence). The CDR3 is made up of 15 amino acids.

The rearrangement links TRBV21-1 to TRBJ2-3; the D call TRBD2 from the table was never checked on the DNA. TRBV21-1 counts as a pseudogene. The CDR3 is made up of 16 amino acids. CDR3: CASSKGQAGDADTQYF. For the CDR3, the DNA is TGTGCCAGCAGCAAAGGGCAAGCGGGAGACGCAGATACGCAGTATTTT.

The rearrangement joins TRBV27 to TRBJ2-7; TRBD2 agrees at 10 bases. CDR3 size: 14 residues. The V and J ends lost 1 base and 8 bases, in that order; junction bases with no gene match: 5. The germline gives CDR1 MNHEY, CDR2 SMNVEV (reference sequence). This CDR3 is CASSLLASGSKQYF. The CDR3 DNA is TGTGCCAGCAGTTTATTGGCTAGCGGGAGTAAGCAGTACTTC.

This clonotype was found a few times. The junction shows a germline mismatch at one end, possibly a read error. The J gene is TRBJ1-1, the V gene TRBV5-1; weak D call: TRBD1 (6 bases). CDR3 size: 13 residues. Per the germline V gene, CDR1 is SGHRS and CDR2 is YFSETQ. CDR3 coding DNA: TGTGCCAGCAGCTCAGGGGTTAACACTGAAGCTTTCTTT. Its translation is CASSSGVNTEAFF.

The chain links TRBV20-1 to TRBJ2-1; weak D call: TRBD2 (6 bases). The CDR3 is made up of 14 amino acids. The germline CDR1 and CDR2 sequences are DFQATT and SNEGSKA (reference sequence). CDR3 DNA sequence: TGCAGCCTCGTGGGGGGTACGGCCTACAATGAGCAGTTCTTC. Its protein product is CSLVGGTAYNEQFF.

CDR3 amino acids: CASSEKQGRVGETQYF. DNA of the CDR3: TGTGCCAGCAGCGAAAAACAGGGGAGGGTTGGGGAGACCCAGTACTTC. The chain carries TRBV21-1 and TRBJ2-5; the D call of TRBD1 is as the table states it, not checked on the DNA. TRBV21-1 is recorded as a pseudogene. This CDR3 has 16 residues.